The 30 T cell receptor beta chains listed next were all sequenced from one sample in a study of blood T cell repertoires in COVID-19 (TCRdb year 2020). The library relied on the immunoSEQ multiplex PCR assay. The clones in this table, taken by TCRdb from immuneACCESS, are in-frame only. Not every clone is retained; where verified, under half of the shortfall comes from an unresolved V gene, and the cause of the rest is unknown. The sample records approximately 260,000 clones, around 92% of which are singletons. The ten top clones hold 1.5% to 2% of the sample. The sequenced sample consisted of PBMCs or T cells enriched from blood (not recorded which). Every receptor here comes from a woman aged 55-70 years who had recovered from COVID-19.

Only one count was recorded for this clone. V gene TRBV4-1 combines with J gene TRBJ1-1, with 11 bases identical to TRBD1. CDR3 length: 15 amino acids. The germline V gene encodes CDR1 MGHRA and CDR2 YSYEKL. V shed 0 bases and J 4 bases; nucleotides not matched to a gene: 1. CDR3 amino acids: CASSQEGQGGTEAFF. DNA for the CDR3: TGCGCCAGCAGCCAAGAGGGACAGGGGGGCACTGAAGCTTTCTTT.

The V gene is TRBV28, the J gene TRBJ1-3; 9 nucleotides line up with TRBD1. Germline assignment: CDR1 MDHEN and CDR2 SYDVKM. The CDR3 totals 15 residues. V trimming: 5 bases; J trimming: 9 bases; junction bases outside the gene matches: 11. CDR3 sequence reads: CASSKPGQGWSTIYF. CDR3 nucleotides: TGTGCCAGCAGTAAACCGGGACAGGGATGGAGCACCATATATTTT.

The chain has TRBV28 and TRBJ1-5; the match to TRBD1 covers 7 bases. Germline V gene sequence: CDR1 MDHEN, CDR2 SYDVKM. CDR3 length: 15 amino acids. Trimming removed 7 bases from V and 3 bases from J; junction bases left unmatched: 9. As DNA, the CDR3 is TGTGCCAGCACTAGGACAGGCCTATTCAATCAGCCCCAGCATTTT. It yields the protein CASTRTGLFNQPQHF.

The V and J genes are TRBV12-3 or TRBV12-4 and TRBJ1-4; unclear D gene. V lost 8 bases and J 4 bases, leaving 8 bases between the germline ends. The CDR3 is 12 residues long. The CDR3: CASGEGNEKLFF. CDR3 in DNA: TGTGCCAGCGGGGAGGGTAATGAAAAACTGTTTTTT.

In regard to this clone: In the same sample, other DNA sequences code for this CDR3. This chain links TRBV28 with TRBJ1-5; 8 bases are a match to TRBD1. Germline trimming cut 6 bases from V and 2 bases from J; bases unmatched to any gene: 3. This CDR3 spans 14 amino acids. The germline gives CDR1 MDHEN, CDR2 SYDVKM. CDR3 amino acids: CASSQTGGNQPQHF. The CDR3 DNA sequence: TGTGCCAGCAGCCAGACAGGGGGCAATCAGCCCCAGCATTTT.

The gene calls are TRBV5-1 and TRBJ1-2, with D tentatively TRBD1 (6 bases). CDR1 and CDR2 (germline): SGHRS, YFSETQ. This CDR3 is 16 amino acids long. The V and J ends lost 4 bases and 6 bases respectively, with 22 bases between them. The CDR3 DNA follows: TGCGCCAGCAGCAGTCAAGTACAGGGCGCGGTAAATGGCTACACCTTC. This encodes CASSSQVQGAVNGYTF. Filled out from reference TRBV5-1 and TRBJ1-2, the complete variable domain reads KAGVTQTPRYLIKTRGQQVTLSCSPISGHRSVSWYQQTPGQGLQFLFEYFSETQRNKGNFPGRFSGRQFSNSRSEMNVSTLELGDSALYLCASSSQVQGAVNGYTFGSGTRLTVV.

J is TRBJ2-1 and V is TRBV9; TRBD2 agrees at 7 bases. The germline CDR1 and CDR2 sequences are SGDLS and YYNGEE. This CDR3 region has 14 residues. The ends lost 3 bases at V and 10 bases at J; junction bases unmatched: 10. The CDR3 region is CASSESGNFGEQFF. For the CDR3, the DNA is TGTGCCAGCAGCGAAAGCGGGAATTTTGGGGAGCAGTTCTTC.

This clone was recorded once. V usage is TRBV7-2 and J usage is TRBJ2-5, with TRBD2 matching over 10 bases. V lost 0 bases, J lost 5 bases, and 6 bases stayed unmatched. There are 16 residues in the CDR3. CDR1 is SGHTA and CDR2 is FQGNSA in the germline V gene. CDR3 sequence (DNA): TGTGCCAGCAGCTTAGCTTTAGCGGGGGGCCGGGAGACCCAGTACTTC. Amino acid sequence: CASSLALAGGRETQYF.

The rearrangement joins TRBV6-5 to TRBJ2-7; TRBD2 might be the D (6 bases). CDR3 length: 13 residues. V was trimmed by 0 bases and J by 6 bases, leaving 9 bases between them. Germline-derived CDR1 and CDR2 are MNHEY and SVGAGI. The CDR3 nucleotides are TGTGCCAGCAGTTACTCCACTAGCACCGAGCAGTACTTC. Protein sequence: CASSYSTSTEQYF.

A single count supports this clone. The chain uses TRBV27 and TRBJ1-1, with a weak D call TRBD1 (5 bases). The germline V gene has CDR1 MNHEY and CDR2 SMNVEV (reference sequence). The CDR3 totals 17 residues. V was clipped by 6 bases and J by 4 bases, with 24 bases between them. CDR3 residues: CASSLKQDPFDGTEAFF. Here the CDR3 DNA reads TGTGCCAGCAGCTTAAAACAGGACCCCTTCGACGGCACTGAAGCTTTCTTT.

This chain joins TRBV15 and TRBJ2-5; D not resolved. This CDR3 spans 13 amino acids. The germline CDR1 and CDR2 sequences are LNHNV and YYDKDF (reference sequence). V gave up 4 bases and J gave up 5 bases, with 11 bases separating them. The CDR3 DNA reads TGTGCCACCAGCACCCGTTCCGGGGAGACCCAGTACTTC. The encoded protein is CATSTRSGETQYF. Full variable domain (outside the CDR3, taken from reference TRBV15 and TRBJ2-5): DAMVIQNPRYQVTQFGKPVTLSCSQTLNHNVMYWYQQKSSQAPKLLFHYYDKDFNNEADTPDNFQSRRPNTSFCFLDIRSPGLGDTAMYLCATSTRSGETQYFGPGTRLLVL.

V gene TRBV2 combines with J gene TRBJ1-2; D is unclear. The CDR3 covers 11 residues. Trimming stripped 7 bases from V and 7 bases from J, with 10 bases between. In germline, CDR1 is SNHLY, CDR2 FYNNEI. The CDR3 sequence is CASTPEGGYTF. CDR3 bases: TGTGCCAGCACTCCAGAGGGTGGCTACACCTTC.

For this clone: Different DNA sequences within this sample yield the same CDR3. For the CDR3, the DNA is TGCGCCAGCAGCCTCGACACCAATGAGCAGTTCTTC. Amino acid sequence: CASSLDTNEQFF. The chain combines TRBV5-1 with TRBJ2-1; D gene ambiguous. Germline CDR1 reads SGHRS; CDR2 reads YFSETQ. V lost 4 bases, J lost 6 bases, and 8 bases lay in between. The CDR3 is made up of 12 amino acids.

This clone has just one count. This chain joins TRBV7-9 and TRBJ1-1, with D perhaps matching TRBD1 (6 bases). V dropped 6 bases and J dropped 1 base, with 12 bases sitting between them. The CDR3 consists of 14 residues. In germline, CDR1 is SEHNR, CDR2 FQNEAQ (reference sequence). The CDR3 region is CASSHYRENTEAFF. The CDR3 nucleotides read TGTGCCAGCAGTCATTACAGGGAGAACACTGAAGCTTTCTTT.

This chain links TRBV10-1 with TRBJ2-2, with D possibly TRBD2 on 7 matching bases. Germline lookup yields CDR1 WNHNN and CDR2 SYGVQD (reference sequence). Trimming cost V 4 bases and J 4 bases, with 13 bases left between them. The CDR3 has 15 amino acids. CDR3 nucleotides: TGCGCCAGCAGTGCCGGGGGGCAGGGCACCGGGGAGCTGTTTTTT. It encodes CASSAGGQGTGELFF.

The genes are TRBV5-1 and TRBJ2-1; 8 nucleotides align to TRBD2. The CDR3 extends over 14 amino acids. CDR1 and CDR2 (germline): SGHRS, YFSETQ. V shed 4 bases, J shed 9 bases, and the junction held 9 bases outside the gene matches. The CDR3 sequence is CASSPVSGGSEQFF. CDR3 sequence (DNA): TGCGCCAGCAGCCCCGTTTCGGGAGGGTCTGAGCAGTTCTTC.

The chain carries TRBV2 and TRBJ1-2; D is uncertain. From germline, CDR1 is SNHLY and CDR2 FYNNEI. The CDR3 runs to 14 residues. V was clipped by 0 bases and J by 5 bases, with 10 bases between them. CDR3 in DNA: TGTGCCAGCAGTGAAGCGCTTCGGGTATATGGCTACACCTTC. Translating gives CASSEALRVYGYTF.

The gene calls are TRBV19 and TRBJ2-5, with TRBD2 identical over 12 bases. Germline CDR1 is LNHDA and CDR2 is SQIVND (reference sequence). J gave up 4 bases and V 6 bases, and 6 bases lay outside the gene matches. The length of the CDR3 is 15 residues. CDR3 residues: CASRTSGGPPETQYF. For the CDR3, the DNA is TGTGCCAGTAGAACTAGCGGGGGGCCTCCAGAGACCCAGTACTTC. Full variable domain (rest looked up from reference TRBV19 and TRBJ2-5): DGGITQSPKYLFRKEGQNVTLSCEQNLNHDAMYWYRQDPGQGLRLIYYSQIVNDFQKGDIAEGYSVSREKKESFPLTVTSAQKNPTAFYLCASRTSGGPPETQYFGPGTRLLVL.

The chain has TRBV19 and TRBJ2-7; D may be TRBD1 (6 bases). Looked up from germline, CDR1 is LNHDA and CDR2 is SQIVND (reference sequence). This CDR3 has 11 residues. The V gene lost 10 bases and the J gene lost 5 bases, with 12 bases spanning the gap. The CDR3 bases are TGTGCCACCGGAGCAGGGGACGAGCAGTACTTC. As protein: CATGAGDEQYF. Looking up the rest from reference TRBV19 and TRBJ2-7 gives the full variable domain: DGGITQSPKYLFRKEGQNVTLSCEQNLNHDAMYWYRQDPGQGLRLIYYSQIVNDFQKGDIAEGYSVSREKKESFPLTVTSAQKNPTAFYLCATGAGDEQYFGPGTRLTVT.

This chain connects TRBV9 to TRBJ2-1; the match to TRBD2 covers 10 bases. CDR3 length: 17 residues. V dropped 2 bases and J dropped 3; count of bases not matched to a gene: 8. The germline gives CDR1 SGDLS, CDR2 YYNGEE. The CDR3 sequence is CASSVFTSGDYYNEQFF. DNA of the CDR3: TGTGCCAGCAGCGTGTTCACTAGCGGGGATTACTACAATGAGCAGTTCTTC.

The chain carries TRBV11-2 and TRBJ2-3; TRBD1 matches 7 bases. V shed 6 bases and J 1 base; nucleotides not matched to a gene: 4. CDR3 length equals 14 residues. Per germline, CDR1 SGHAT and CDR2 FQNNGV. Written as DNA, the CDR3 is TGTGCCAGCAGACGGCAGGGGGGCACAGATACGCAGTATTTT. Encoded protein: CASRRQGGTDTQYF. The complete variable domain, with remaining parts taken from reference TRBV11-2 and TRBJ2-3, reads EAGVAQSPRYKIIEKRQSVAFWCNPISGHATLYWYQQILGQGPKLLIQFQNNGVVDDSQLPKDRFSAERLKGVDSTLKIQPAKLEDSAVYLCASRRQGGTDTQYFGPGTRLTVL.

The gene calls are TRBV11-3 and TRBJ2-6; 9 positions agree with TRBD1. This CDR3 spans 19 amino acids. Germline values: CDR1 SGHNT, CDR2 YENEEA. Losses at the gene ends were 5 bases for V and 1 base for J; bases not matched to a gene: 12. The CDR3 nucleotides read TGTGCCAGCAGCCGCGGATTGTGGGACAGGGCTTCTGGGGCCAACGTCCTGACTTTC. Its translation is CASSRGLWDRASGANVLTF. Full variable domain (outside the CDR3, taken from reference TRBV11-3 and TRBJ2-6): EAGVVQSPRYKIIEKKQPVAFWCNPISGHNTLYWYLQNLGQGPELLIRYENEEAVDDSQLPKDRFSAERLKGVDSTLKIQPAELGDSAVYLCASSRGLWDRASGANVLTFGAGSRLTVL.

CDR3 nucleotides: TGTGCCACGGCCAGGCAGACAAACACTGAAGCTTTCTTT. Its protein product is CATARQTNTEAFF. The chain uses TRBV10-3 and TRBJ1-1, with D uncertain. CDR1 is ENHRY and CDR2 is SYGVKD in the germline V gene. This CDR3 is 13 amino acids long. V lost 10 bases, J lost 2 bases, and 14 bases lay in between.

The CDR3 DNA follows: TGCAGTGCTAGTTCAGGAAATAGGGGCTATGGCTACACCTTC. Its protein is CSASSGNRGYGYTF. This chain links TRBV20-1 with TRBJ1-2, with D perhaps TRBD1 (5 bases). V gave up 3 bases and J gave up 4 bases, with 15 bases separating them. This CDR3 comprises 14 residues. From germline, CDR1 is DFQATT and CDR2 SNEGSKA (reference sequence).

The chain has TRBV7-8 and TRBJ1-4, with 9 nucleotides matching TRBD1. The germline V gene encodes CDR1 SGHVS and CDR2 FQNEAQ. V shed 5 bases, J shed 12 bases, and the junction held 4 bases outside the gene matches. The CDR3 covers 12 residues. The DNA of the CDR3 is TGTGCCAGCAGCAATAACAGGGGGCAACTGTTTTTT. It encodes CASSNNRGQLFF.

The V and J genes are TRBV19 and TRBJ1-1, with D possibly being TRBD1 (5 bases). There are 16 residues in the CDR3. Trimming removed 5 bases at V and 4 bases at J, with 20 bases between. Germline lookup yields CDR1 LNHDA and CDR2 SQIVND (reference sequence). CDR3 in DNA: TGTGCCAGTAGTTCTTACCAGGGAGGTCCGGTCACTGAAGCTTTCTTT. It codes for CASSSYQGGPVTEAFF.

The V and J genes are TRBV29-1 and TRBJ2-2; D is unresolved. With 7 bases removed from V and 3 bases from J, the gap between germline ends came to 9 bases. Germline assignment: CDR1 SQVTM and CDR2 ANQGSEA. This CDR3 comprises 12 residues. For the CDR3, the DNA is TGCAGCGCTCAGGCAGACACCGGGGAGCTGTTTTTT. Its translation is CSAQADTGELFF.

DNA of the CDR3: TGCAGCGTATCGACCGGGACAGGGGTTCGAGAGCAGTTCTTC. As protein: CSVSTGTGVREQFF. The gene calls are TRBV29-1 and TRBJ2-1; 10 bases are shared with TRBD1. The CDR3 totals 14 residues. CDR1 is SQVTM, CDR2 ANQGSEA, per germline. V lost 6 bases, J lost 10 bases, and 12 bases stayed unmatched.

CDR3 coding DNA: TGTGCCAGCAGCTTGGGGGAGCGGCACTATGGCTACACCTTC. Residues: CASSLGERHYGYTF. The chain couples TRBV5-6 to TRBJ1-2; D is ambiguous. From germline, CDR1 is SGHDT and CDR2 YYEEEE. The CDR3 length is 14 residues. V was trimmed by 0 bases and J by 3 bases, leaving 9 bases between them. Full variable domain (rest looked up from reference TRBV5-6 and TRBJ1-2): DAGVTQSPTHLIKTRGQQVTLRCSPKSGHDTVSWYQQALGQGPQFIFQYYEEEERQRGNFPDRFSGHQFPNYSSELNVNALLLGDSALYLCASSLGERHYGYTFGSGTRLTVV.

V usage is TRBV7-2 and J usage is TRBJ1-2, with 8 nucleotides matching TRBD1. This CDR3 has 15 amino acids. Germline V gene sequence: CDR1 SGHTA, CDR2 FQGNSA. Trimming cost V 1 base and J 8 bases; bases outside gene matches: 9. The CDR3 loop reads CASSLGQGAMSGYTF. The CDR3 DNA is TGTGCCAGCAGCTTAGGGCAGGGGGCAATGAGCGGCTACACCTTC.